Below are 4 T cell receptor beta chains sequenced from a single sample in a study of blood T cells in healthy people across ages. Next came a second PCR, run for about 7 to 12 cycles, which used a sample-barcoded 5' primer along with a J-beta primer mix. TCRdb ran MiXCR on the 5' RACE reads and lists one entry per CDR3 protein. The data contain hundreds of thousands of distinct CDR3 sequences, 40% to 45% of them singletons. Sample: blood. The receptors originated from a man older than 75 in good health.

This clonotype was detected a few times. The genes are TRBV28 and TRBJ2-5, with 11 nucleotides matching TRBD1. Germline lookup yields CDR1 MDHEN and CDR2 SYDVKM. Unmatched junction bases numbered 10, after V lost 4 bases and J lost 3 bases. This CDR3 contains 17 residues. Written as DNA, the CDR3 is TGTGCCAGCAGTTCATACCCCGGGACAGGGGGAAAAGAGACCCAGTACTTC. As protein: CASSSYPGTGGKETQYF.

V gene TRBV10-3 combines with J gene TRBJ2-1; 9 nucleotides line up with TRBD1. Germline values: CDR1 ENHRY, CDR2 SYGVKD. V gave up 2 bases and J gave up 2 bases; unmatched junction bases: 7. The length of the CDR3 is 17 residues. CDR3 DNA: TGTGCCATCAGTGAGGGAGGGGGGACAGGGACCTACAATGAGCAGTTCTTC. Its protein product is CAISEGGGTGTYNEQFF.

The chain links TRBV20-1 to TRBJ2-1, with D perhaps matching TRBD2 (7 bases). The assigned J gene may be wrong: the sequence end matches TRBJ2-7 better. This CDR3 is 13 amino acids long. CDR1 is DFQATT and CDR2 is SNEGSKA in the germline V gene (reference sequence). The CDR3 DNA is TGCAGTGCTAACGCCGGGGGGCTGTACGAGCAGTACTTC. Translated, it gives CSANAGGLYEQYF.

The chain combines TRBV2 with TRBJ1-1; 9 bases align to TRBD1. V dropped 6 bases and J dropped 11; count of bases not matched to a gene: 13. Germline loops: CDR1 SNHLY, CDR2 FYNNEI. This CDR3 contains 14 residues. Here the CDR3 DNA reads TGTGCCAGCAGCGCCGGGACAGGGACGCGTTTGGCTTTCTTT. Amino acids: CASSAGTGTRLAFF.